This TCR beta chain emerged from a study of cytomegalovirus exposure and HLA in healthy donors. PCR involved 60 Vbeta and 13 Jbeta primers. Sequencing used immunoSEQ multiplex PCR; TCRdb keeps in-frame clones, though not all of them. Of just over 150,000 clones listed, approximately 72% are singletons. This CDR3 is 14 amino acids long. Germline V gives CDR1 SGDLS, CDR2 YYNGEE. Trimming took 4 bases from V and 1 from J; bases not matched to a gene: 4. The material sequenced was PBMCs. The chain recombines TRBV9 with TRBJ1-1, with 7 nucleotides matching TRBD1. This clonotype was obtained from a man in his forties in good health and CMV-seropositive. Written as DNA, the CDR3 is TGTGCCAGCAGCACCGGGACAGCGAACACTGAAGCTTTCTTT. Protein sequence: CASSTGTANTEAFF.